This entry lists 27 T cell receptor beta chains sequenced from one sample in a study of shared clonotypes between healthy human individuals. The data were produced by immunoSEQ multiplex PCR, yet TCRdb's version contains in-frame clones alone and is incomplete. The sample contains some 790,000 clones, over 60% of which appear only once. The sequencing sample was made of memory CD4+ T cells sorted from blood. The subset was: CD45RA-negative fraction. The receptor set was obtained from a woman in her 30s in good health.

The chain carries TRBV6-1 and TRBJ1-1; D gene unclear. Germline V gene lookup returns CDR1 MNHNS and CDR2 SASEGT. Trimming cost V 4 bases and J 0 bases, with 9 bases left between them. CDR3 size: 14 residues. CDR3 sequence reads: CASSANSMNTEAFF. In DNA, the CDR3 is TGTGCCAGCAGTGCGAACAGTATGAACACTGAAGCTTTCTTT.

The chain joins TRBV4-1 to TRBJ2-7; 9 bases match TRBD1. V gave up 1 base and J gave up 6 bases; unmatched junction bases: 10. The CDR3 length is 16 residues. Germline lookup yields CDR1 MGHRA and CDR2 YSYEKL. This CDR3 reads CASSQAHLTGGIEQYF. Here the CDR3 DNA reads TGCGCCAGCAGCCAAGCCCACCTCACAGGGGGCATCGAGCAGTACTTC.

As DNA, the CDR3 is TGCGCCAGCAGCCAATCTCAGGGGGCGGTCTACGAGCAGTACTTC. Translation: CASSQSQGAVYEQYF. J is TRBJ2-7 and V is TRBV4-1; 8 bases agree with TRBD1. CDR3 length: 15 residues. The J segment lost 3 bases and the V segment lost 2 bases, leaving 6 bases of the junction unmatched. Germline V CDR1 and CDR2: MGHRA, YSYEKL.

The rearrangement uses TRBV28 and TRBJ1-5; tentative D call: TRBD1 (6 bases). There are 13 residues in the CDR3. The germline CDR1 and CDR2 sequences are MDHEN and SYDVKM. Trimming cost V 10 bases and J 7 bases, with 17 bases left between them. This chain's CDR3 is CATMRDTIQPQHF. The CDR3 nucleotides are TGTGCCACTATGAGGGACACCATACAGCCCCAGCATTTT.

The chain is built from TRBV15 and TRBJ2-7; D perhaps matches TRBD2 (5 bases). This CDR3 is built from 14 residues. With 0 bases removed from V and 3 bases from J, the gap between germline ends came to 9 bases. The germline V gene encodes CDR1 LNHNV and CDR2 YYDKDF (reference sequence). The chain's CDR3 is CATSREVAGYEQYF. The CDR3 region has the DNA TGTGCCACCAGCAGAGAGGTGGCGGGCTACGAGCAGTACTTC. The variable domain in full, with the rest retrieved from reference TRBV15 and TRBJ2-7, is DAMVIQNPRYQVTQFGKPVTLSCSQTLNHNVMYWYQQKSSQAPKLLFHYYDKDFNNEADTPDNFQSRRPNTSFCFLDIRSPGLGDTAMYLCATSREVAGYEQYFGPGTRLTVT.

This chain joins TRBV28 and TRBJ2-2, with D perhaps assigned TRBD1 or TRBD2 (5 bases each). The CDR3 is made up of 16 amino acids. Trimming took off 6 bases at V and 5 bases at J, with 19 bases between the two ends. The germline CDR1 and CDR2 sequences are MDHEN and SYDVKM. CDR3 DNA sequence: TGTGCCAGCAGGCCGACTATCGGGGCGAGGACCGGGGAGCTGTTTTTT. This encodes CASRPTIGARTGELFF.

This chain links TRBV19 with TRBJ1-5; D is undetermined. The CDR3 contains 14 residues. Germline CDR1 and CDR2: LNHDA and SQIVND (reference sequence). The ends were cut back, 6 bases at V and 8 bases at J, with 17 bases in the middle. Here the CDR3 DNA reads TGTGCCAGTAGGCCACACAGACCTCGGGAGCCCCAGCATTTT. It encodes CASRPHRPREPQHF. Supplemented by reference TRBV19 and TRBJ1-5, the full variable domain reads DGGITQSPKYLFRKEGQNVTLSCEQNLNHDAMYWYRQDPGQGLRLIYYSQIVNDFQKGDIAEGYSVSREKKESFPLTVTSAQKNPTAFYLCASRPHRPREPQHFGDGTRLSIL.

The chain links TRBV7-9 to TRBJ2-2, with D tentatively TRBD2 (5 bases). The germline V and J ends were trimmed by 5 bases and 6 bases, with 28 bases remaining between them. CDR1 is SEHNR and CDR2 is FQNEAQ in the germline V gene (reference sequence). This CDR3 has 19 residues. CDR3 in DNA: TGTGCCAGCAGCACTCGGAGATCTACACTTCGGAGGTCGGCCGGGGAGCTGTTTTTT. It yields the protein CASSTRRSTLRRSAGELFF.

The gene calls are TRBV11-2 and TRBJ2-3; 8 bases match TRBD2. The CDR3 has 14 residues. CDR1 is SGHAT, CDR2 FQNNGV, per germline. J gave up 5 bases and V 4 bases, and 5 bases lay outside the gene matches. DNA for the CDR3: TGTGCCAGCAGCTCTCAGACTAGCGTAGATACGCAGTATTTT. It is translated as CASSSQTSVDTQYF.

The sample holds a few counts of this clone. CDR3 in DNA: TGTGCCAGCAGCTCGACACATTCCTACGAGCAGTACTTC. It specifies CASSSTHSYEQYF. The V gene is TRBV27, the J gene TRBJ2-7; no definite D call. This CDR3 has 13 residues. Trimming removed 6 bases from V and 1 base from J, with 10 bases in between. Germline lookup yields CDR1 MNHEY and CDR2 SMNVEV (reference sequence).

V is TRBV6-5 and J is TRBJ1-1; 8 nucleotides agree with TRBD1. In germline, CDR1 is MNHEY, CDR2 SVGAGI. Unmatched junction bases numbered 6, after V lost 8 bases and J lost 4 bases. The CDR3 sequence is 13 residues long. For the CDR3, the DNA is TGTGCCAGCTGGACAGGGTTCGGCACTGAAGCTTTCTTT. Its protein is CASWTGFGTEAFF.

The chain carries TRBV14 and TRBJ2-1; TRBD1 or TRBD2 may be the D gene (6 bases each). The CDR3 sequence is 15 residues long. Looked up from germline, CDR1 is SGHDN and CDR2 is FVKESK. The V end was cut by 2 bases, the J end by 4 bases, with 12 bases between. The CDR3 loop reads CASSQPGAIYNEQFF. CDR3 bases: TGTGCCAGCAGCCAACCGGGGGCGATTTACAATGAGCAGTTCTTC.

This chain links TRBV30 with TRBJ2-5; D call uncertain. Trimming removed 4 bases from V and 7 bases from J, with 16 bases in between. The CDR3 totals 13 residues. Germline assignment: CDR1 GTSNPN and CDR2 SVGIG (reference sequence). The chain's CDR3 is CAWNGPTVGTQYF. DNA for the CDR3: TGTGCCTGGAACGGACCCACCGTGGGGACCCAGTACTTC.

The CDR3 coding sequence is TGTGCCAGCAGACAGTCTAATGAAAAACTGTTTTTT. The encoded protein is CASRQSNEKLFF. The rearrangement uses TRBV2 and TRBJ1-4; D uncertain. CDR1 and CDR2 (germline): SNHLY, FYNNEI. Trimming shortened V by 6 bases and J by 3 bases, and 5 bases separated the two germline ends. The CDR3 is 12 amino acids. Supplemented by reference TRBV2 and TRBJ1-4, the full variable domain reads EPEVTQTPSHQVTQMGQEVILRCVPISNHLYFYWYRQILGQKVEFLVSFYNNEISEKSEIFDDQFSVERPDGSNFTLKIRSTKLEDSAMYFCASRQSNEKLFFGSGTQLSVL.

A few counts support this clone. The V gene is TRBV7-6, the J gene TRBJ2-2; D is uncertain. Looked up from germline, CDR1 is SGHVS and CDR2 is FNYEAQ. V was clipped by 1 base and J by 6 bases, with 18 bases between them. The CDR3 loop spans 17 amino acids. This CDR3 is CASSLGAVLGSAGELFF. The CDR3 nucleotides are TGTGCCAGCAGCTTAGGGGCGGTCTTAGGGTCAGCCGGGGAGCTGTTTTTT.

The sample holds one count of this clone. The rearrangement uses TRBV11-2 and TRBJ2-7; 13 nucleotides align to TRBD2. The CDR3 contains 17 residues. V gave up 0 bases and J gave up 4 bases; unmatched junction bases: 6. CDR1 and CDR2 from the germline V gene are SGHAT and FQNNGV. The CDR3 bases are TGTGCCAGCAGCTTAGATGGCCGGACTAGCGGGAGTTACGAGCAGTACTTC. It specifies CASSLDGRTSGSYEQYF.

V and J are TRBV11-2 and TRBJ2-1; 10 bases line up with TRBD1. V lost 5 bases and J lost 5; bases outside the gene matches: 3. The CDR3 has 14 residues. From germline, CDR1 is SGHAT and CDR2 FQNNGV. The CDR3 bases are TGTGCCAGCAGCCGGGACAGGGGAAACAATGAGCAGTTCTTC. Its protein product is CASSRDRGNNEQFF. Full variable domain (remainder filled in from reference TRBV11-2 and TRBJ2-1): EAGVAQSPRYKIIEKRQSVAFWCNPISGHATLYWYQQILGQGPKLLIQFQNNGVVDDSQLPKDRFSAERLKGVDSTLKIQPAKLEDSAVYLCASSRDRGNNEQFFGPGTRLTVL.

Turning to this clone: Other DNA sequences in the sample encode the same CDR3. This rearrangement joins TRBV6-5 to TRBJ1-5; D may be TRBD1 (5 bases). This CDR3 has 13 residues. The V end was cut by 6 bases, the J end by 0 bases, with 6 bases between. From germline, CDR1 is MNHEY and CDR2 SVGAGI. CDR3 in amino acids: CASRQDSNQPQHF. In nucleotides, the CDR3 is TGTGCCAGCAGACAGGATAGCAATCAGCCCCAGCATTTT.

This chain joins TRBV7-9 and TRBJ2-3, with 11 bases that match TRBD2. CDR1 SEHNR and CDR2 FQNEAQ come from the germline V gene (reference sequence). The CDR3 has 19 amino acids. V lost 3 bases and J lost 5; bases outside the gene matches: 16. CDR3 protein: CASSFFWSVAGGPGDTQYF. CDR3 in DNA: TGTGCCAGCAGCTTTTTTTGGTCTGTAGCGGGAGGGCCTGGAGATACGCAGTATTTT.

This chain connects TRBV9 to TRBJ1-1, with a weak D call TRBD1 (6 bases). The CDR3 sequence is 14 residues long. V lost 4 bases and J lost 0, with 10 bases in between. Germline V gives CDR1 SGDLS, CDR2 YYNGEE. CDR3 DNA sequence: TGTGCCAGCAGCCTGGACAGCATGAACACTGAAGCTTTCTTT. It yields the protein CASSLDSMNTEAFF.

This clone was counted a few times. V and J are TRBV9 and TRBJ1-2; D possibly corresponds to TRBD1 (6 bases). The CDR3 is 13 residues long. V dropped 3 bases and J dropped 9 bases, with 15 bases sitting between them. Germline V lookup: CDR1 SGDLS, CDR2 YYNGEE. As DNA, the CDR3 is TGTGCCAGCAGCGCCCCGAACAGGGTTCGCTACACCTTC. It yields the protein CASSAPNRVRYTF.

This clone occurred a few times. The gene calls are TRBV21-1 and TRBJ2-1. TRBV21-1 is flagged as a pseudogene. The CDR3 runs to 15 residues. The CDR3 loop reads CASSKEWVLYNEQFF. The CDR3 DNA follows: TGTGCCAGCAGCAAAGAATGGGTTCTCTACAATGAGCAGTTCTTC.

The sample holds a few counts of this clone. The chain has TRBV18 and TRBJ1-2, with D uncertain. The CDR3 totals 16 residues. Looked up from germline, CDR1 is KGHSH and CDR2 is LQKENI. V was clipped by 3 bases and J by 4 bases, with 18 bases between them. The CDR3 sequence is CASSPPGQARTYGYTF. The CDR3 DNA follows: TGTGCCAGCTCACCGCCTGGGCAGGCTAGGACCTATGGCTACACCTTC.

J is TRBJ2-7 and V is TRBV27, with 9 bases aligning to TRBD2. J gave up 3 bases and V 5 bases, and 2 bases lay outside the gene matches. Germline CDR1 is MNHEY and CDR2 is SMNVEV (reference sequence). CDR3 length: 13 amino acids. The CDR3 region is CASSRAGGYEQYF. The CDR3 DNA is TGTGCCAGCAGTCGAGCGGGAGGCTACGAGCAGTACTTC.

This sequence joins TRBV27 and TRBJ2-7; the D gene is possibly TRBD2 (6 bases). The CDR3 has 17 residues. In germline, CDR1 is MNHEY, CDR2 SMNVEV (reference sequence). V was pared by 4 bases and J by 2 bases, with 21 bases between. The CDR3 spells CASSSTPLGGLPYEQYF. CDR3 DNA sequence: TGTGCCAGCAGTTCAACCCCGCTCGGGGGACTTCCCTACGAGCAGTACTTC.

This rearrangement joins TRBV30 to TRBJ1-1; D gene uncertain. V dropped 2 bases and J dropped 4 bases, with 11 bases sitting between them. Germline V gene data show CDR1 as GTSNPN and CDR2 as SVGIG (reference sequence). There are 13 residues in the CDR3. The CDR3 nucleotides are TGTGCCTGGAGTCACGGCCGGGGCACTGAAGCTTTCTTT. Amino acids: CAWSHGRGTEAFF.

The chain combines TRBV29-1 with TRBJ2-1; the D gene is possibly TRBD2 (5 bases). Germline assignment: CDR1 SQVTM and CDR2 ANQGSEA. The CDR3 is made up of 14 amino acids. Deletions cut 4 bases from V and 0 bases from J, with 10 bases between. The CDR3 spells CSVGRTYSYNEQFF. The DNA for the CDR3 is TGCAGCGTTGGTAGGACTTACTCCTACAATGAGCAGTTCTTC.